The 10 T cell receptor beta chains reported below all come from one sample, sequenced in a study of CD8+ T cells in alopecia areata. Extracted RNA was reverse transcribed into cDNA, the sequencing template. TCRdb keeps only in-frame clones here, not all; method: immunoSEQ multiplex PCR. The sample has about 160,000 clones; around 50% are singletons. Input material: CD4+ T cells sorted from blood. These receptors all stem from a human donor with alopecia areata.

The V and J genes are TRBV29-1 and TRBJ1-1; perhaps TRBD1 as D (6 bases). CDR3 length equals 13 residues. The V end lost 4 bases, the J end lost 4 bases, and 13 bases lay between the germline ends. CDR1 and CDR2 from the germline V gene are SQVTM and ANQGSEA. The CDR3 loop reads CSVAGVLGTEAFF. DNA of the CDR3: TGCAGCGTTGCAGGGGTTCTGGGCACTGAAGCTTTCTTT. Supplemented by reference TRBV29-1 and TRBJ1-1, the full variable domain reads SAVISQKPSRDICQRGTSLTIQCQVDSQVTMMFWYRQQPGQSLTLIATANQGSEATYESGFVIDKFPISRPNLTFSTLTVSNMSPEDSSIYLCSVAGVLGTEAFFGQGTRLTVV.

The chain carries TRBV6-1 and TRBJ2-5, with 7 bases aligning to TRBD1. V trimming: 6 bases; J trimming: 5 bases; junction bases outside the gene matches: 9. Germline-derived CDR1 and CDR2 are MNHNS and SASEGT. The CDR3 contains 14 residues. The CDR3 loop is CASSLTGAVETQYF. The CDR3 DNA reads TGTGCCAGCAGCTTAACAGGGGCGGTGGAGACCCAGTACTTC.

This clone turned up a few times. This sequence joins TRBV28 and TRBJ2-2; tentatively, D is TRBD1 (5 bases). The germline V gene encodes CDR1 MDHEN and CDR2 SYDVKM. The CDR3 loop spans 13 amino acids. Trimming took 10 bases from V and 3 from J, leaving 12 bases between them. The CDR3 region is CATMTAYTGELFF. CDR3 DNA: TGTGCCACCATGACAGCTTACACCGGGGAGCTGTTTTTT.

V is TRBV5-1 and J is TRBJ2-7, with D possibly being TRBD1 (6 bases). The germline V gene encodes CDR1 SGHRS and CDR2 YFSETQ. Trimming removed 0 bases from V and 2 bases from J, with 12 bases in between. The CDR3 spans 15 residues. This CDR3 is CASSLDGTPTYEQYF. The DNA of the CDR3 is TGCGCCAGCAGCTTGGACGGGACACCTACCTACGAGCAGTACTTC.

Here the CDR3 DNA reads TGTGCCAGCAGTTACTCGAGCAGGGTTATGATCGAGCAGTACTTC. Its protein is CASSYSSRVMIEQYF. This rearrangement joins TRBV6-6 to TRBJ2-7; D is perhaps TRBD1 (5 bases). Germline V gives CDR1 MNHNY, CDR2 SVGAGI (reference sequence). This CDR3 is built from 15 residues. The germline V and J ends were trimmed by 0 bases and 6 bases, with 15 bases remaining between them.

The chain carries TRBV30 and TRBJ2-5, with D possibly TRBD1 on 5 matching bases. The germline CDR1 and CDR2 sequences are GTSNPN and SVGIG (reference sequence). This CDR3 spans 13 amino acids. Trimming shortened V by 2 bases and J by 1 base, and 8 bases separated the two germline ends. As DNA, the CDR3 is TGTGCCTGGAGTAGACAGACCCAAGAGACCCAGTACTTC. Translated: CAWSRQTQETQYF. The whole variable domain, filled in from reference TRBV30 and TRBJ2-5, reads SQTIHQWPATLVQPVGSPLSLECTVEGTSNPNLYWYRQAAGRGLQLLFYSVGIGQISSEVPQNLSASRPQDRQFILSSKKLLLSDSGFYLCAWSRQTQETQYFGPGTRLLVL.

The chain uses TRBV6-6 and TRBJ2-7; 7 bases match TRBD1. V was clipped by 5 bases and J by 4 bases; unmatched bases: 2. Germline CDR1 is MNHNY and CDR2 is SVGAGI (reference sequence). The length of the CDR3 is 12 residues. CDR3 region: CASSATGYEQYF. The CDR3 DNA is TGTGCCAGCAGTGCGACAGGGTACGAGCAGTACTTC.

This rearrangement joins TRBV2 to TRBJ2-5, with D possibly matching TRBD2 (5 bases). CDR1 SNHLY and CDR2 FYNNEI come from the germline V gene. V was cut by 3 bases and J by 2 bases, with 7 bases left in between. This CDR3 contains 13 residues. In nucleotides, the CDR3 is TGTGCCAGCAGTGAGGACTCTCAAGAGACCCAGTACTTC. Amino acids: CASSEDSQETQYF.

Ten or more counts support this clone. The CDR3 loop reads CASRWAGAGGELFF. The CDR3 bases are TGTGCCAGCCGATGGGCGGGGGCTGGCGGGGAGCTGTTTTTT. The chain carries TRBV6-5 and TRBJ2-2, with TRBD2 as a possible D gene (7 bases). The CDR3 contains 14 residues. V was trimmed by 8 bases and J by 7 bases, leaving 17 bases between them. Germline CDR1 MNHEY, CDR2 SVGAGI.

A few counts support this clone. The chain carries TRBV7-3 and TRBJ2-2; D is unresolved. The V gene's germline CDR1 is SGHTA and CDR2 FQGTGA. This CDR3 is 15 amino acids long. The V end was cut by 3 bases, the J end by 5 bases, with 13 bases between. CDR3 DNA sequence: TGTGCCAGCAGCTTGGGTTTTGTTGGGACCGGGGAGCTGTTTTTT. This sequence encodes CASSLGFVGTGELFF.